The 22 T cell receptor beta chains listed next were all sequenced from one sample in a study of CXCR3-negative and CXCR3-positive naive CD8 T cells. cDNA libraries for TRB were generated by 5' RACE incorporating UMI labels. With the 5' RACE reads reprocessed, TCRdb shows one record per CDR3 protein and no DNA. The sample table sets out 100,000 to 150,000 distinct CDR3 sequences. The sample taken for sequencing was naive CXCR3- CD8+ T cells from blood. Subset denoted: CD45RO-CCR7+CD27+CD95- naive CD8+ T cells lacking CXCR3 (TNR3-). These receptors were obtained from a human donor in good health. Some clones in this sample may be carry-over from other donors' samples.

V and J are TRBV6-4 and TRBJ2-3; TCRdb lists TRBD2, though no DNA is available to test this call. The CDR3 runs 13 residues. Germline V lookup: CDR1 MRHNA, CDR2 SNTAGT. CDR3 sequence reads: CASSRGEADTQYF.

The chain recombines TRBV28 with TRBJ2-5; TCRdb calls TRBD1, which cannot be checked without DNA. CDR1 is MDHEN, CDR2 SYDVKM, per germline. The CDR3 loop spans 16 amino acids. The CDR3 here is CASWARQGESQETQYF.

V gene TRBV6-5 combines with J gene TRBJ1-1; TCRdb selects TRBD1, and the lack of DNA leaves this call unchecked. The CDR3 has 13 residues. Germline V gene data show CDR1 as MNHEY and CDR2 as SVGAGI. CDR3 in amino acids: CASTPGPNTEAFF.

The chain links TRBV29-1 to TRBJ2-1. The CDR3 length is 14 residues. Per germline, CDR1 SQVTM and CDR2 ANQGSEA. CDR3 region: CSVRLSKGKNEQFF.

The CDR3 sequence: CSAREMGQYNEQFF. The V and J genes are TRBV20-1 and TRBJ2-1; with no DNA, the TCRdb D assignment of TRBD1 cannot be verified. The CDR3 sequence is 14 residues long. Per germline, CDR1 DFQATT and CDR2 SNEGSKA (reference sequence).

This chain links TRBV12-3 or TRBV12-4 with TRBJ2-1; TCRdb's D call of TRBD2 is untestable without DNA. CDR3 length: 13 residues. This CDR3 is CASSLGLAGEQFF.

J is TRBJ2-3 and V is TRBV13; TCRdb's D call of TRBD2 is untestable without DNA. Germline CDR1 is PRHDT and CDR2 is FYEKMQ (reference sequence). The CDR3 length is 16 residues. The CDR3 here is CASSSRLAGDTDTQYF. The entire variable domain, with the rest obtained from reference TRBV13 and TRBJ2-3, is as follows: AAGVIQSPRHLIKEKRETATLKCYPIPRHDTVYWYQQGPGQDPQFLISFYEKMQSDKGSIPDRFSAQQFSDYHSELNMSSLELGDSALYFCASSSRLAGDTDTQYFGPGTRLTVL.

The chain links TRBV9 to TRBJ2-2; TCRdb's D call, TRBD1, is unchecked because there is no DNA. Germline V CDR1 and CDR2: SGDLS, YYNGEE. The CDR3 loop spans 14 amino acids. The CDR3 region is CASSENPGGGELFF.

The rearrangement links TRBV15 to TRBJ1-1; TCRdb reports TRBD1, a call that lacks DNA to check it against. The CDR3 is 15 amino acids. From germline, CDR1 is LNHNV and CDR2 YYDKDF (reference sequence). The CDR3 protein is CATSREKGMDTEAFF.

CDR3 loop: CASSSGLAGETQYF. The chain couples TRBV12-3 or TRBV12-4 to TRBJ2-5; the D call of TRBD2 rests on TCRdb alone, since no DNA is present to check it. The CDR3 has 14 amino acids.

The chain carries TRBV9 and TRBJ2-1; with no DNA, the TCRdb D assignment of TRBD1 cannot be verified. The germline gives CDR1 SGDLS, CDR2 YYNGEE. The CDR3 has 12 residues. CDR3 in amino acids: CASSPGFGEQFF.

The chain combines TRBV6-1 with TRBJ1-1. The CDR3 sequence is 13 residues long. Germline CDR1 and CDR2: MNHNS and SASEGT. The CDR3 sequence: CASSAYMNTEAFF.

The chain combines TRBV10-3 with TRBJ2-7; TCRdb returns TRBD2, unconfirmable since there is no DNA. CDR3 length equals 15 residues. Germline CDR1 and CDR2: ENHRY and SYGVKD. The CDR3 loop reads CAISEFSGTTYEQYF.

This CDR3 is CSVEDRGVSLRSYEQYF. V usage is TRBV29-1 and J usage is TRBJ2-7; the D call of TRBD1 rests on TCRdb alone, since no DNA is present to check it. The V gene's germline CDR1 is SQVTM and CDR2 ANQGSEA. The CDR3 length is 17 residues.

The rearrangement uses TRBV5-1 and TRBJ2-7; no DNA is available, so the TRBD1 call from TCRdb remains unchecked. The germline gives CDR1 SGHRS, CDR2 YFSETQ. The CDR3 runs to 14 residues. The CDR3 loop is CASSPHAGWGEQYF.

The chain joins TRBV27 to TRBJ2-1; TCRdb selects TRBD1, and the lack of DNA leaves this call unchecked. The CDR3 totals 14 residues. CDR1 and CDR2 from the germline V gene are MNHEY and SMNVEV (reference sequence). CDR3 residues: CASSFPGSVGEQFF.

The chain is built from TRBV7-8 and TRBJ1-6; the TCRdb D gene call, TRBD1, has no DNA to confirm it. Germline-derived CDR1 and CDR2 are SGHVS and FQNEAQ. The CDR3 runs 15 residues. The CDR3 protein is CASSLGPGADSPLHF. Full variable domain (rest looked up from reference TRBV7-8 and TRBJ1-6): GAGVSQSPRYKVAKRGQDVALRCDPISGHVSLFWYQQALGQGPEFLTYFQNEAQLDKSGLPSDRFFAERPEGSVSTLKIQRTQQEDSAVYLCASSLGPGADSPLHFGNGTRLTVT.

The chain combines TRBV11-3 with TRBJ1-1; the D call of TRBD1 rests on TCRdb alone, since no DNA is present to check it. The germline V gene has CDR1 SGHNT and CDR2 YENEEA. The CDR3 has 16 residues. CDR3 sequence: CASSLERGRGNTEAFF.

The CDR3 sequence is CASSTGTSGYNEQFF. The chain carries TRBV28 and TRBJ2-1; checking the TCRdb D call of TRBD2 is not possible without DNA. Germline V gene sequence: CDR1 MDHEN, CDR2 SYDVKM. The CDR3 length is 15 residues.

The J gene is TRBJ2-7, the V gene TRBV4-1; TCRdb's assignment of TRBD2 cannot be checked, as there is no DNA. The CDR3 has 16 amino acids. The germline gives CDR1 MGHRA, CDR2 YSYEKL. The CDR3 here is CASSQDWGLSGYEQYF.

The chain carries TRBV29-1 and TRBJ2-1; the TCRdb D gene call, TRBD1, has no DNA to confirm it. The CDR3 totals 16 residues. The germline gives CDR1 SQVTM, CDR2 ANQGSEA. CDR3 in amino acids: CSVGGGDPGGYNEQFF.

The rearrangement uses TRBV28 and TRBJ2-7; lacking DNA, the TRBD1 call made by TCRdb goes unchecked. CDR3 length equals 14 residues. Germline values: CDR1 MDHEN, CDR2 SYDVKM. The CDR3 sequence: CASRQGAGSYEQYF.